Listed here are 8 T cell receptor beta chains from one sample, sequenced in a study of blood T cells in healthy people across ages. A second 7 to 11 cycle PCR used barcoded and J-beta primers. TCRdb independently ran MiXCR on the 5' RACE reads; one entry per CDR3 protein. In the table there are roughly 550,000 distinct CDR3 sequences, less than 25% of which are singletons. This sample was shared with a second study, whose subject was T cells of mothers and their children.

The source material was blood. The receptors here all came from a boy younger than 18 in good health.

This clonotype showed up just a few times. This CDR3 is CSARLPGPRDEKLFF. The DNA for the CDR3 is TGCAGTGCTAGACTTCCGGGCCCGCGGGATGAAAAACTGTTTTTT. The gene calls are TRBV20-1 and TRBJ1-4; D is uncertain. The CDR3 is 15 residues long. Deletions cut 2 bases from V and 6 bases from J, with 16 bases between. Germline assignment: CDR1 DFQATT and CDR2 SNEGSKA (reference sequence).

This chain joins TRBV7-2 and TRBJ2-1, with D uncertain. V was shortened by 1 base and J by 3 bases, with 13 bases between the two germline ends. This CDR3 has 16 residues. Germline V gene data show CDR1 as SGHTA and CDR2 as FQGNSA. The CDR3 DNA sequence: TGTGCCAGCAGCTTAGAACTCAGACCAAACTACAATGAGCAGTTCTTC. It encodes CASSLELRPNYNEQFF.

This sequence joins TRBV2 and TRBJ2-3; D unresolved. This CDR3 has 14 residues. The V and J ends lost 2 bases and 0 bases respectively, with 6 bases between them. The germline CDR1 and CDR2 sequences are SNHLY and FYNNEI. The CDR3 loop is CASSEKVSTDTQYF. CDR3 coding DNA: TGTGCCAGCAGTGAAAAAGTAAGCACAGATACGCAGTATTTT.

V and J are TRBV6-5 and TRBJ1-3, with D uncertain. V lost 4 bases to trimming and J lost 0 bases, with 7 bases between them. CDR3 size: 14 residues. Germline V gene lookup returns CDR1 MNHEY and CDR2 SVGAGI. The CDR3 bases are TGTGCCAGCAGTTCCAGCGCCTCTGGAAACACCATATATTTT. This codes for CASSSSASGNTIYF.

The rearrangement links TRBV10-2 to TRBJ2-1, with D perhaps TRBD2 (5 bases). Germline values: CDR1 WSHSY, CDR2 SAAADI. V was shortened by 6 bases and J by 5 bases, with 11 bases between the two germline ends. The CDR3 runs to 13 residues. The CDR3 protein is CASRTIEDNEQFF. The CDR3 DNA reads as TGCGCCAGCAGGACTATTGAGGACAATGAGCAGTTCTTC.

This clonotype occurred a few times. This sequence joins TRBV5-6 and TRBJ2-5; D is unresolved. The germline CDR1 and CDR2 sequences are SGHDT and YYEEEE. V lost 1 base and J lost 5, with 12 bases in between. The CDR3 runs 14 residues. CDR3 residues: CASSLLGPGETQYF. The DNA for the CDR3 is TGTGCCAGCAGCTTGTTAGGACCCGGGGAGACCCAGTACTTC.

This clonotype was seen a few times. V is TRBV6-1 and J is TRBJ1-4, with D maybe TRBD1 (6 bases). Germline assignment: CDR1 MNHNS and CDR2 SASEGT. This CDR3 is 18 amino acids long. Trimming pared 6 bases from V and 0 bases from J, leaving 20 bases between. CDR3 sequence (DNA): TGTGCCAGCAGGCATGACCCGCTTGGACAGACAACTAATGAAAAACTGTTTTTT. Translated: CASRHDPLGQTTNEKLFF.

This clonotype came up a few times. This sequence joins TRBV3-1 and TRBJ2-3, with TRBD2 identical over 7 bases. With 3 bases clipped from V and 5 bases from J, the junction kept 2 bases outside the gene matches. From germline, CDR1 is LGHDT and CDR2 YNNKEL (reference sequence). CDR3 length: 13 amino acids. CDR3 sequence reads: CASSQGLRDTQYF. CDR3 coding DNA: TGTGCCAGCAGCCAGGGACTAAGAGATACGCAGTATTTT.